Each of the 30 T cell receptor beta chains below was sequenced from the same sample in a study of blood T cell repertoires in COVID-19. Assay used: immunoSEQ multiplex PCR; TCRdb lists only in-frame clones, some missing. The sample lists about 410,000 clones; roughly nine tenths were seen once. Specimen: PBMCs or T cells enriched from blood (not recorded which). Source of these receptors: a woman aged 30 to 39 who had recovered from COVID-19.

The chain is built from TRBV12-3 or TRBV12-4 and TRBJ2-7; D is possibly TRBD1 (6 bases). The CDR3 has 13 amino acids. Trimming cost V 6 bases and J 4 bases, with 13 bases left between them. CDR3 in DNA: TGTGCCAGCAGCCCGGACAGTAAATACGAGCAGTACTTC. It yields the protein CASSPDSKYEQYF.

J is TRBJ1-1 and V is TRBV29-1, with D perhaps matching TRBD1 (5 bases). Germline V gives CDR1 SQVTM, CDR2 ANQGSEA. The CDR3 has 12 amino acids. The V end was cut by 6 bases, the J end by 0 bases, with 8 bases between. CDR3 region: CSVPTVNTEAFF. The DNA for the CDR3 is TGCAGCGTACCGACAGTGAACACTGAAGCTTTCTTT.

The CDR3 is CASSEYGQGNTEAFF. The CDR3 bases are TGTGCCAGCAGTGAATATGGACAAGGGAACACTGAAGCTTTCTTT. The chain is built from TRBV2 and TRBJ1-1; a weak D match, TRBD1 (5 bases). Trimming left V 2 bases short and J 1 base short, with 11 bases between. The length of the CDR3 is 15 residues. Germline assignment: CDR1 SNHLY and CDR2 FYNNEI.

This clone appeared a few times. The genes are TRBV10-1 and TRBJ2-7; D call uncertain. V was cut by 3 bases and J by 1 base, with 4 bases left in between. The germline gives CDR1 WNHNN, CDR2 SYGVQD (reference sequence). The CDR3 has 12 residues. CDR3 DNA sequence: TGCGCCAGCAGTGACGGGTCCTACGAGCAGTACTTC. Translating gives CASSDGSYEQYF.

The rearrangement links TRBV6-2 or TRBV6-3 to TRBJ2-7; 14 positions agree with TRBD2. The CDR3 totals 16 residues. The ends lost 6 bases at V and 4 bases at J; junction bases unmatched: 8. The germline gives CDR1 MNHEY, CDR2 SVGEGT. CDR3 nucleotides: TGTGCCAGCAGCCACAGACTAGCGGGAGGGGAATACGAGCAGTACTTC. It is translated as CASSHRLAGGEYEQYF.

The chain links TRBV30 to TRBJ2-7, with 8 bases matching TRBD1. The CDR3 contains 14 residues. V lost 7 bases and J lost 2; bases outside the gene matches: 10. The germline gives CDR1 GTSNPN, CDR2 SVGIG (reference sequence). CDR3 amino acids: CAYAVGQGPYEQYF. CDR3 DNA: TGTGCCTACGCAGTCGGACAGGGCCCCTACGAGCAGTACTTC.

This clone was seen just once. The V gene is TRBV11-3, the J gene TRBJ2-2; TRBD2 aligns across 7 bases. Germline V lookup: CDR1 SGHNT, CDR2 YENEEA. The CDR3 has 20 residues. J was trimmed by 1 base and V by 0 bases; bases with no gene match: 14. The CDR3 bases are TGTGCCAGCAGCTTAGAGTCTAGCGGTCCCGATGGGAAGAACACCGGGGAGCTGTTTTTT. It encodes CASSLESSGPDGKNTGELFF. Looking up the rest from reference TRBV11-3 and TRBJ2-2 gives the full variable domain: EAGVVQSPRYKIIEKKQPVAFWCNPISGHNTLYWYLQNLGQGPELLIRYENEEAVDDSQLPKDRFSAERLKGVDSTLKIQPAELGDSAVYLCASSLESSGPDGKNTGELFFGEGSRLTVL.

V and J are TRBV30 and TRBJ1-2, with a possible D match to TRBD1 (6 bases). V lost 6 bases and J lost 4, with 21 bases in between. Germline V lookup: CDR1 GTSNPN, CDR2 SVGIG (reference sequence). The CDR3 is made up of 15 amino acids. For the CDR3, the DNA is TGTGCCTGCCGATCTGGTCCGGGACAAGTCTATGGCTACACCTTC. It yields the protein CACRSGPGQVYGYTF.

The chain couples TRBV5-8 to TRBJ2-2; D unresolved. The germline V gene has CDR1 SGHTS and CDR2 YDEGEE. The CDR3 runs to 16 residues. V was clipped by 4 bases and J by 3 bases, with 16 bases between them. The CDR3 loop is CASSPPLSVYTGELFF. The CDR3 DNA sequence: TGTGCCAGCAGCCCGCCTCTATCTGTATACACCGGGGAGCTGTTTTTT.

The chain links TRBV7-2 to TRBJ2-5, with 12 nucleotides matching TRBD2. V dropped 5 bases and J dropped 7; count of bases not matched to a gene: 20. Germline V lookup: CDR1 SGHTA, CDR2 FQGNSA. This CDR3 is built from 19 residues. The CDR3 region is CASSPPPLAGGRNRGTQYF. The CDR3 DNA reads TGTGCCAGCAGCCCTCCGCCGCTAGCGGGGGGGCGGAATCGAGGGACCCAGTACTTC.

The chain couples TRBV20-1 to TRBJ2-7; weak D call: TRBD2 (6 bases). This CDR3 is 15 amino acids long. The V end was cut by 3 bases, the J end by 5 bases, with 20 bases between. CDR1 DFQATT and CDR2 SNEGSKA come from the germline V gene (reference sequence). The CDR3 reads CSASRGRSDADEQYF. Here the CDR3 DNA reads TGCAGTGCTAGTCGGGGGAGAAGTGACGCCGACGAGCAGTACTTC.

The gene calls are TRBV5-1 and TRBJ1-6; D is uncertain. Trimming cost V 3 bases and J 5 bases, with 15 bases left between them. Germline V gene lookup returns CDR1 SGHRS and CDR2 YFSETQ. This CDR3 is built from 16 residues. CDR3 sequence: CASSYDGAPNNSPLHF. The CDR3 nucleotides read TGCGCCAGCAGCTATGACGGAGCTCCTAATAATTCACCCCTCCACTTT.

DNA for the CDR3: TGTGCCAGCAGCTTTGGGAGAGGGAATGGAAACACCATATATTTT. Translation: CASSFGRGNGNTIYF. The chain uses TRBV7-2 and TRBJ1-3; D gene ambiguous. The CDR3 loop spans 15 amino acids. Germline assignment: CDR1 SGHTA and CDR2 FQGNSA. V dropped 3 bases and J dropped 3 bases, with 12 bases sitting between them.

This chain links TRBV5-1 with TRBJ2-2, with 12 bases that match TRBD2. V trimming: 6 bases; J trimming: 5 bases; junction bases outside the gene matches: 5. Germline V CDR1 and CDR2: SGHRS, YFSETQ. This CDR3 is built from 15 residues. CDR3 DNA: TGCGCCAGCAACACCGGGACTAGCGGGACCGGGGAGCTGTTTTTT. Amino acid sequence: CASNTGTSGTGELFF.

V is TRBV5-1 and J is TRBJ2-1, with D hard to call. Germline V lookup: CDR1 SGHRS, CDR2 YFSETQ. V lost 0 bases to trimming and J lost 2 bases, with 6 bases between them. The CDR3 is 14 residues long. The CDR3 reads CASSLVATYNEQFF. The CDR3 DNA reads TGCGCCAGCAGCTTGGTTGCTACCTACAATGAGCAGTTCTTC. The whole variable domain, filled in from reference TRBV5-1 and TRBJ2-1, reads KAGVTQTPRYLIKTRGQQVTLSCSPISGHRSVSWYQQTPGQGLQFLFEYFSETQRNKGNFPGRFSGRQFSNSRSEMNVSTLELGDSALYLCASSLVATYNEQFFGPGTRLTVL.

The chain carries TRBV7-6 and TRBJ1-4; unclear D gene. The CDR3 is 15 amino acids. V lost 0 bases, J lost 8 bases, and 13 bases lay in between. CDR1 and CDR2 (germline): SGHVS, FNYEAQ. CDR3 coding DNA: TGTGCCAGCAGCTTAGCGCCGGGGAAGGAGGAAAAACTGTTTTTT. The encoded protein is CASSLAPGKEEKLFF.

The J gene is TRBJ1-6, the V gene TRBV13, with TRBD1 matching over 7 bases. Trimming at V came to 7 bases and at J to 9 bases, leaving 9 bases not matched to a gene. Germline V gene data show CDR1 as PRHDT and CDR2 as FYEKMQ (reference sequence). This CDR3 has 14 residues. The CDR3 loop reads CASNLRQGGSPLHF. The CDR3 DNA follows: TGTGCCAGCAACCTAAGACAGGGAGGTTCACCCCTCCACTTT.

V usage is TRBV19 and J usage is TRBJ1-2, with a tentative D call TRBD1 (6 bases). CDR1 and CDR2 from the germline V gene are LNHDA and SQIVND (reference sequence). The CDR3 has 13 residues. Trimming shortened V by 7 bases and J by 4 bases, and 13 bases separated the two germline ends. The CDR3, as DNA: TGTGCCAGTACCCTCCGGGACACCTATGGCTACACCTTC. It encodes CASTLRDTYGYTF.

The chain couples TRBV5-4 to TRBJ2-1, with a weak D call TRBD2 (6 bases). Germline lookup yields CDR1 SGHNT and CDR2 YYREEE (reference sequence). The V end was cut by 5 bases, the J end by 0 bases, with 15 bases between. The CDR3 runs to 16 residues. The CDR3 loop is CASRPAAGSSYNEQFF. CDR3 DNA: TGTGCCAGCAGGCCAGCAGCGGGTAGCTCCTACAATGAGCAGTTCTTC. Combining the CDR3 with reference TRBV5-4 and TRBJ2-1 gives the whole variable domain ETGVTQSPTHLIKTRGQQVTLRCSSQSGHNTVSWYQQALGQGPQFIFQYYREEENGRGNFPPRFSGLQFPNYSSELNVNALELDDSALYLCASRPAAGSSYNEQFFGPGTRLTVL.

The V gene is TRBV18, the J gene TRBJ2-3, with 14 nucleotides matching TRBD2. Germline assignment: CDR1 KGHSH and CDR2 LQKENI. CDR3 length equals 16 residues. The V segment lost 3 bases and the J segment 2 bases; nucleotides outside the gene matches: 1. DNA of the CDR3: TGTGCCAGCTCACCGGGACTAGCGGGAGCCACAGATACGCAGTATTTT. Its protein product is CASSPGLAGATDTQYF.

The rearrangement uses TRBV6-5 and TRBJ2-7; TRBD1 aligns across 7 bases. This CDR3 is built from 15 residues. V was pared by 1 base and J by 2 bases, with 5 bases of the junction left unmatched. Germline values: CDR1 MNHEY, CDR2 SVGAGI. The CDR3 loop reads CASSYLGQSAYEQYF. For the CDR3, the DNA is TGTGCCAGCAGTTACTTGGGACAGTCCGCCTACGAGCAGTACTTC.

The rearrangement joins TRBV21-1 to TRBJ1-1; TRBD1, the D gene given by the table, was not confirmed from the DNA. TRBV21-1 represents a pseudogene. The CDR3 totals 16 residues. In nucleotides, the CDR3 is TGTGCCAGCAGCAAGAGGGAGACAGGGGAGAATACTGAAGCTTTCTTT. Its translation is CASSKRETGENTEAFF.

The gene calls are TRBV7-9 and TRBJ1-5, with a tentative D call TRBD1 (6 bases). The V end lost 3 bases, the J end lost 1 base, and 7 bases lay between the germline ends. The CDR3 totals 14 residues. Germline V lookup: CDR1 SEHNR, CDR2 FQNEAQ (reference sequence). In DNA form, the CDR3 reads TGTGCCAGCAGCTTCGACAGGAGCAATCAGCCCCAGCATTTT. Its translation is CASSFDRSNQPQHF.

The chain employs TRBV18 and TRBJ1-1, with D possibly matching TRBD1 (6 bases). The V gene's germline CDR1 is KGHSH and CDR2 LQKENI. The CDR3 sequence is 15 residues long. V was pared by 6 bases and J by 5 bases, with 19 bases between. CDR3 in DNA: TGTGCCAGCTCGTCGAATCCCGTAAGGGGGACTGAAGCTTTCTTT. This gives the protein CASSSNPVRGTEAFF.

V and J are TRBV7-3 and TRBJ1-1; no clear D. Germline V gene sequence: CDR1 SGHTA, CDR2 FQGTGA. The V gene lost 0 bases and the J gene lost 11 bases, with 13 bases spanning the gap. The CDR3 totals 13 residues. The CDR3: CASSLTEGWTAFF. CDR3 sequence (DNA): TGTGCCAGCAGCTTAACGGAGGGTTGGACGGCTTTCTTT.

V usage is TRBV12-5 and J usage is TRBJ2-1, with TRBD2 matching 11 bases. The CDR3 consists of 17 residues. Germline-derived CDR1 and CDR2 are LGHNT and FRNRAP. After removal of 1 base from V and 0 bases from J, the junction contained 2 bases not matched to a gene. The CDR3 spells CASGLAGTSGSYNEQFF. The DNA of the CDR3 is TGTGCTAGTGGTTTGGCCGGGACTAGCGGCTCCTACAATGAGCAGTTCTTC.

The chain is built from TRBV28 and TRBJ1-2; D possibly corresponds to TRBD1 (5 bases). This CDR3 has 15 amino acids. V shed 3 bases and J shed 8 bases, with 19 bases lying between them. Germline values: CDR1 MDHEN, CDR2 SYDVKM. CDR3 in DNA: TGTGCCAGCAGTTTTCTCGCGGGACTTGAGGCGGGCTACACCTTC. Its translation: CASSFLAGLEAGYTF.

This chain joins TRBV28 and TRBJ1-5; TRBD1 aligns across 7 bases. The CDR3 is 14 residues long. CDR1 and CDR2 from the germline V gene are MDHEN and SYDVKM. V shed 4 bases, J shed 9 bases, and the junction held 9 bases outside the gene matches. CDR3 amino acids: CASSSVTGQGPQHF. For the CDR3, the DNA is TGTGCCAGCAGTTCAGTGACAGGGCAAGGGCCCCAGCATTTT.

The rearrangement links TRBV30 to TRBJ1-5, with D possibly matching TRBD1 (6 bases). CDR3 length: 13 residues. With 0 bases removed from V and 5 bases from J, the gap between germline ends came to 8 bases. CDR1 and CDR2 (germline): GTSNPN, SVGIG (reference sequence). The CDR3 is CAWSVGTYQPQHF. CDR3 nucleotides: TGTGCCTGGAGTGTCGGGACATATCAGCCCCAGCATTTT.

This clone was picked up a small number of times. The chain has TRBV6-6 and TRBJ1-5; possible D gene TRBD1, 6 bases. The CDR3 has 15 residues. V shed 5 bases and J shed 5 bases, with 16 bases lying between them. Per germline, CDR1 MNHNY and CDR2 SVGAGI (reference sequence). The CDR3 DNA is TGTGCCAGCAGTCAAGTAATACAGGGAGATCAGCCCCAGCATTTT. Its translation: CASSQVIQGDQPQHF.